The sample holds a few counts of the clone carrying this T cell receptor beta chain. The antigen remains undetermined. This record belongs to a study of T cell repertoires in cytomegalovirus infection. Turning to the study itself: Researchers turned to recently identified HLA-C-restricted CMV epitopes as well as well-studied HLA-B-restricted ones. An indication of both CMV infection and matching HLA type came from public TCR beta signatures.

Points from the study as a whole: Dominating the ex vivo response were HLA-C-restricted CMV-specific TCR beta clonotypes.

Via MiXCR, TCRdb re-called the reads, giving one row per CDR3 protein. Of approximately 770,000 distinct CDR3 sequences detected, almost 30% appear once; the ten largest clones hold roughly 14%. The ends lost 3 bases at V and 4 bases at J; junction bases unmatched: 6. Germline CDR1 is KGHSH and CDR2 is LQKENI. The CDR3 is 15 amino acids. This receptor was taken from a human donor in good health (CMV status not recorded). Some clones in this sample may be carry-over from other donors' samples. The specimen was cultured CD8+ T cells from PBMCs, collected from culture after CMV antigen stimulation. The chain links TRBV18 to TRBJ1-2, with 9 bases aligning to TRBD1. The CDR3 sequence: CASSPTDRGLYGYTF. CDR3 coding DNA: TGTGCCAGCTCACCGACGGACAGGGGCCTCTATGGCTACACCTTC.